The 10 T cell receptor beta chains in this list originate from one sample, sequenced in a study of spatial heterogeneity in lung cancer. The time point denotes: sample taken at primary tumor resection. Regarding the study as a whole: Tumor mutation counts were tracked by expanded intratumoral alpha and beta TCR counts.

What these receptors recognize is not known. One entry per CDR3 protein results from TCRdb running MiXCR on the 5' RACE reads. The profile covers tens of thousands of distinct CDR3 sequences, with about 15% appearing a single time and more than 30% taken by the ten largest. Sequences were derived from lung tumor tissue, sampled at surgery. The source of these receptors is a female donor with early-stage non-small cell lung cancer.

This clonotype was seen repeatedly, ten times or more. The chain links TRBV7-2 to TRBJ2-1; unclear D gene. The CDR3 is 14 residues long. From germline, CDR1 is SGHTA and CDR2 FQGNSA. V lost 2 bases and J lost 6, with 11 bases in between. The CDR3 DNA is TGTGCCAGCAGCTTATTAGGACGGGTCAATGAGCAGTTCTTC. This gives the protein CASSLLGRVNEQFF.

The CDR3 DNA reads TGTGCCAGCAGTTCTCTACCGGGACTAGCGGGAGAACCGGGAGATACGCAGTATTTT. It translates to CASSSLPGLAGEPGDTQYF. This chain links TRBV28 with TRBJ2-3; 14 bases line up with TRBD2. Germline V CDR1 and CDR2: MDHEN, SYDVKM. The V gene end was trimmed by 4 bases and the J gene end by 5 bases; junction bases not matched to a gene: 14. The CDR3 length is 19 residues.

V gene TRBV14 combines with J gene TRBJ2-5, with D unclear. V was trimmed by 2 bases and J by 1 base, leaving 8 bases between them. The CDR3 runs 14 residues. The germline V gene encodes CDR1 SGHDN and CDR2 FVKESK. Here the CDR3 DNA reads TGTGCCAGCAGCCAAACAAATCTCCAAGAGACCCAGTACTTC. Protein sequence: CASSQTNLQETQYF. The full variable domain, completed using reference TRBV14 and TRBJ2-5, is EAGVTQFPSHSVIEKGQTVTLRCDPISGHDNLYWYRRVMGKEIKFLLHFVKESKQDESGMPNNRFLAERTGGTYSTLKVQPAELEDSGVYFCASSQTNLQETQYFGPGTRLLVL.

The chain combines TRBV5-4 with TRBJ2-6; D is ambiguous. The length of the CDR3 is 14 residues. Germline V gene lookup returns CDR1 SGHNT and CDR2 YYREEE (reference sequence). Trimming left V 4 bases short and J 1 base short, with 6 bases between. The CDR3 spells CASSAKSGANVLTF. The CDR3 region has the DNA TGTGCCAGCAGCGCTAAATCTGGGGCCAACGTCCTGACTTTC.

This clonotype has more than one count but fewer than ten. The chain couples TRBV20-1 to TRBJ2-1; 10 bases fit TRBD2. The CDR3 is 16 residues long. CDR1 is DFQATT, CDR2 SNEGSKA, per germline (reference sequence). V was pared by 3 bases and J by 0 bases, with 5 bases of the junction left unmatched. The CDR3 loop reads CSASKASGSSYNEQFF. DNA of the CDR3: TGCAGTGCTAGTAAGGCTAGCGGGAGCTCCTACAATGAGCAGTTCTTC.

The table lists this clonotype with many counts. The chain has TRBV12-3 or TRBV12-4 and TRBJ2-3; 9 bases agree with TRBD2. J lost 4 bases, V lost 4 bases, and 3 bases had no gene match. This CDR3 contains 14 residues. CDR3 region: CASSSGLASDTQYF. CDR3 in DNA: TGTGCCAGCAGTTCCGGACTAGCGTCAGATACGCAGTATTTT.

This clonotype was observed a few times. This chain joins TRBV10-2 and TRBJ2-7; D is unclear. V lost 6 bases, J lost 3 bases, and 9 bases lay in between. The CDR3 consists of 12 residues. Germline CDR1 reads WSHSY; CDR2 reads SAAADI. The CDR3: CASRITDYEQYF. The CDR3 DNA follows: TGCGCCAGCAGAATTACAGACTACGAGCAGTACTTC.

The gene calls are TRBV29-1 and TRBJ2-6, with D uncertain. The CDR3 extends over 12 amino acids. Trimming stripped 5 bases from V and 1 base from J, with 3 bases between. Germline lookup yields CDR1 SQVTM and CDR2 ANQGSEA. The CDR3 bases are TGCAGCGTTAGTTCTGGGGCCAACGTCCTGACTTTC. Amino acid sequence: CSVSSGANVLTF.

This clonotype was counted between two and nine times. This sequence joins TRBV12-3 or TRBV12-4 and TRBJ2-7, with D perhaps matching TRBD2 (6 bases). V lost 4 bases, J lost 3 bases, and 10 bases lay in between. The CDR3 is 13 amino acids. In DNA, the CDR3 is TGTGCCAGCAGTTCGTACGGGAGCTACGAGCAGTACTTC. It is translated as CASSSYGSYEQYF.

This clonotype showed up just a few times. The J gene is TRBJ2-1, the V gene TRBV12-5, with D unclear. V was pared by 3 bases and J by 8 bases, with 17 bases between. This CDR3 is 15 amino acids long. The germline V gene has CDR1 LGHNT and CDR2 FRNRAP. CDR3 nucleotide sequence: TGTGCTAGTGGTTTAGAGGACCCCCAACGTGATGAGCAGTTCTTC. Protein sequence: CASGLEDPQRDEQFF.